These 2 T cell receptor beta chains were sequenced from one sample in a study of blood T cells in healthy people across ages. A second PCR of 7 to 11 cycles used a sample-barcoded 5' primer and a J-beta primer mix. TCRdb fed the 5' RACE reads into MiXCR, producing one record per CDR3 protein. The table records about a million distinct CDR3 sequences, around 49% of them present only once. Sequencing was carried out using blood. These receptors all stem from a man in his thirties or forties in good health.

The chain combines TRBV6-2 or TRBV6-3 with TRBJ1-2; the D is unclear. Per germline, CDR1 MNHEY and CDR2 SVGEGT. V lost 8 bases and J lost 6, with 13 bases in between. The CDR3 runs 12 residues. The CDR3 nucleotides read TGTGCCAGCGCGAGCGGCAGCCATGGCTACACCTTC. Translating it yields CASASGSHGYTF.

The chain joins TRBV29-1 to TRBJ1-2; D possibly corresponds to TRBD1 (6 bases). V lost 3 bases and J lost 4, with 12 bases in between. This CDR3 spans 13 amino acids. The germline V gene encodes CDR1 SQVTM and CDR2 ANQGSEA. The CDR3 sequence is CSVDNGTPYGYTF. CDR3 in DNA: TGCAGCGTTGACAACGGGACACCCTATGGCTACACCTTC.